Sequencing of this TCR beta chain was carried out in a study of blood T cell repertoires in COVID-19. Study summary: Sites in the United States, Italy and Spain provided acute and convalescent COVID-19 samples. In each case, the material was cDNA or gDNA derived from T cells, B-cell-depleted T cells, or PBMCs.

Libraries were prepared by immunoSEQ multiplex PCR; TCRdb keeps only in-frame clonotypes and omits some of them. The data contain some 110,000 clones, approximately 89% of them singletons. The germline CDR1 and CDR2 sequences are MDHEN and SYDVKM. The length of the CDR3 is 14 residues. V lost 2 bases and J 3 bases, leaving 10 bases between the germline ends. Those enrolled in Seattle joined during active infection and were followed longitudinally afterward. Sequences were obtained from peripheral blood. This TCR derives from a woman over 75 with COVID-19, enrolled during active disease. The gene calls are TRBV28 and TRBJ1-1; D call uncertain. As DNA, the CDR3 is TGTGCCAGCAGTTTAGGAGGCGGCGACACTGAAGCTTTCTTT. Translation gives CASSLGGGDTEAFF.